One sample yielded the 8 T cell receptor beta chains listed below, sequenced in a study of blood T cell repertoires in COVID-19 (dated by TCRdb to 2018 to 2021). Library preparation used the immunoSEQ multiplex PCR assay. TCRdb stores this immuneACCESS table with in-frame sequences only. Part of the clones is absent; in the studies checked, under half of the shortfall reflects unresolved V genes, and no reason is known for the rest. The sample includes over 200,000 clones, with about 90% observed a single time. The ten biggest clones cover less than 3% of the sample. The specimen was peripheral blood. Receptors were obtained from a man aged 25 to 45 with COVID-19, enrolled during active disease.

The chain uses TRBV3-1 (or the pseudogene TRBV3-2) and TRBJ1-1, with TRBD1 matching 8 bases. This CDR3 spans 14 amino acids. Germline trimming cut 2 bases from V and 8 bases from J; bases unmatched to any gene: 7. Germline V gene lookup returns CDR1 LGHDT and CDR2 YNNKEL (reference sequence). The CDR3 DNA sequence: TGTGCCAGCAGCCAACAGGGGGCCCCCACGGAAGCTTTCTTT. This sequence encodes CASSQQGAPTEAFF.

The chain has TRBV28 and TRBJ2-2; TRBD1 matches at 7 bases. Germline V gene lookup returns CDR1 MDHEN and CDR2 SYDVKM. Trimming took 6 bases from V and 5 from J; bases not matched to a gene: 9. There are 15 residues in the CDR3. The CDR3 protein is CASRPTQGTTGELFF. The CDR3 DNA follows: TGTGCCAGCAGGCCGACACAGGGGACAACCGGGGAGCTGTTTTTT. Complete variable domain (other parts from reference TRBV28 and TRBJ2-2): DVKVTQSSRYLVKRTGEKVFLECVQDMDHENMFWYRQDPGLGLRLIYFSYDVKMKEKGDIPEGYSVSREKKERFSLILESASTNQTSMYLCASRPTQGTTGELFFGEGSRLTVL.

V usage is TRBV5-5 and J usage is TRBJ1-3; D call uncertain. The germline V gene encodes CDR1 SGHKS and CDR2 YYEKEE (reference sequence). The CDR3 is 14 residues long. Trimming took 3 bases from V and 7 from J, leaving 14 bases between them. The CDR3 nucleotides are TGTGCCAGCAGCTGGACTCAAGGACGGAACACCATATATTTT. Its protein is CASSWTQGRNTIYF.

V and J are TRBV7-3 and TRBJ2-7; D might be TRBD2 (6 bases). The CDR3 runs to 12 residues. Trimming removed 4 bases at V and 7 bases at J, with 11 bases between. Germline V gene data show CDR1 as SGHTA and CDR2 as FQGTGA. CDR3 DNA: TGTGCCAGCAGCTCCCTAGCGCGTGAGCAGTACTTC. Its protein product is CASSSLAREQYF.

This chain joins TRBV19 and TRBJ1-1, with 10 bases aligning to TRBD1. Germline V gene lookup returns CDR1 LNHDA and CDR2 SQIVND (reference sequence). The ends lost 7 bases at V and 1 base at J; junction bases unmatched: 6. CDR3 size: 15 residues. The CDR3 bases are TGTGCCAGTACCCGACAGGGGGCCACGAACACTGAAGCTTTCTTT. Its translation is CASTRQGATNTEAFF.

A remark on this clone: Additional DNA sequences in this sample encode the identical CDR3. The rearrangement uses TRBV7-3 and TRBJ1-2; TRBD1 is a possible D gene (5 bases). The CDR3 contains 14 residues. Germline loops: CDR1 SGHTA, CDR2 FQGTGA. V lost 5 bases and J lost 2, with 12 bases in between. Here the CDR3 DNA reads TGTGCCAGCAGCCCCGGCCAGGGCAACTATGGCTACACCTTC. This codes for CASSPGQGNYGYTF.

This chain connects TRBV2 to TRBJ2-3, with 9 bases matching TRBD1. The CDR3 is 15 amino acids. V shed 6 bases and J 2 bases; nucleotides not matched to a gene: 6. CDR1 is SNHLY and CDR2 is FYNNEI in the germline V gene. CDR3 sequence: CASSGRDRATDTQYF. CDR3 DNA sequence: TGTGCCAGCAGCGGCCGGGACAGGGCCACAGATACGCAGTATTTT. Based on the CDR3 plus reference TRBV2 and TRBJ2-3, the full variable domain is EPEVTQTPSHQVTQMGQEVILRCVPISNHLYFYWYRQILGQKVEFLVSFYNNEISEKSEIFDDQFSVERPDGSNFTLKIRSTKLEDSAMYFCASSGRDRATDTQYFGPGTRLTVL.

This rearrangement joins TRBV6-1 to TRBJ2-7, with 11 bases fitting TRBD1. Germline-derived CDR1 and CDR2 are MNHNS and SASEGT. The CDR3 covers 16 residues. V was pared by 3 bases and J by 4 bases, with 8 bases of the junction left unmatched. CDR3 DNA: TGTGCCAGCAGTGATTGGGACAGGGGGTCCCCTTACGAGCAGTACTTC. The encoded protein is CASSDWDRGSPYEQYF.